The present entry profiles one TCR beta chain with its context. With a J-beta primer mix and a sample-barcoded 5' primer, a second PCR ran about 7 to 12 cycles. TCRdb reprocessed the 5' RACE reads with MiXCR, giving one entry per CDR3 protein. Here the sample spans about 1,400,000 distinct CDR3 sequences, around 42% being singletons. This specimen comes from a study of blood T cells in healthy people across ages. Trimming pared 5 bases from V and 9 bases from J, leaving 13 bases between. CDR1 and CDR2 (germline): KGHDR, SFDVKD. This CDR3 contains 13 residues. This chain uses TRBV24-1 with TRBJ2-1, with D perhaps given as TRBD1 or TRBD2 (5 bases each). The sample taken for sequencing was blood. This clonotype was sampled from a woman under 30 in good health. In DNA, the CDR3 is TGTGCCACCAGTGCGACGAGGGGTGGTGAGCAGTTCTTC. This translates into CATSATRGGEQFF.